This T cell receptor (beta chain) was identified in a study of memory CD4+ T cells and cytomegalovirus serostatus. Study-wide background: Healthy Belgian adult donors included about 10 CMV-positive and 20 to 30 CMV-negative people.

Turning to this clone: Its target is not known.

Regarding the study as a whole: Of under 200 reported CMV TCRbeta sequences, about 70 were found in memory CD4+ repertoires. The CMV-associated TCR signature appears largely within the CD4+ memory repertoire.

The sort gate was single viable CD3+CD4+CD8-CD45RO+ cells for memory CD4+ T cells. Positive selection with CD4 microbeads enriched total CD4+ T cells. TCRdb's table, derived via immunoSEQ multiplex PCR, lists solely in-frame clones and lacks some. The data hold around 54,000 clones, with about 70% observed a single time. The germline V and J ends were trimmed by 9 bases and 2 bases, with 10 bases remaining between them. Germline V gives CDR1 LNHNV, CDR2 YYDKDF (reference sequence). The CDR3 totals 12 residues. The receptor's source is an adult in good health and CMV-seropositive. The V and J genes are TRBV15 and TRBJ2-5; D possibly corresponds to TRBD1 (5 bases). Material: memory CD4+ T cells from blood. The CDR3 region is CATARGQETQYF. The DNA of the CDR3 is TGTGCCACAGCTAGGGGTCAAGAGACCCAGTACTTC.